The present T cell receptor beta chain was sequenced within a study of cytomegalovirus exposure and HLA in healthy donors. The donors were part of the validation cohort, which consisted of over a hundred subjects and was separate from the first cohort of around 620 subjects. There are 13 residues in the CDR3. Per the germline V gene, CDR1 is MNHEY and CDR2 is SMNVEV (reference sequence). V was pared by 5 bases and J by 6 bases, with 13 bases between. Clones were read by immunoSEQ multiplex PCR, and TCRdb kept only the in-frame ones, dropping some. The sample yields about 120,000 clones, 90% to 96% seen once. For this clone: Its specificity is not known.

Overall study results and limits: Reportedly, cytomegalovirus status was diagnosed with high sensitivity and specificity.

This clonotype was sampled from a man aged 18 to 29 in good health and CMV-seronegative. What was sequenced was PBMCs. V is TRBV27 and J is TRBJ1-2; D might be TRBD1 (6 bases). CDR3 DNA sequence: TGTGCCAGCAGTGCTAACAGGGTCGATGGCTACACCTTC. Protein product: CASSANRVDGYTF.